Listed below are T cell receptor beta chains from one sample, sequenced in a study of OX40 agonist ivuxolimab in advanced cancers. The method was immunoSEQ multiplex PCR; TCRdb's version includes in-frame clones alone and lacks a portion of them. The table includes 40,000 to 50,000 clones, roughly 89% detected once. Sequenced here: CD4+ or CD8+ T cells sorted from blood, sampled in a trial of the OX40 agonist ivuxolimab. These receptors came from an adult with an advanced solid tumor such as melanoma, head and neck, liver or kidney cancer. Each CDR3 is given with its conserved first and last residue. D genes are given only for firm matches. Only some rows state a clone size, as once, few, many or a class for expanded clones.

>few|TRBJ1-5|TRBV28|TRBD1
CATGGVEQPQHF
TGTGCCACAGGGGGGGTTGAACAGCCCCAGCATTTT
>.|TRBJ2-5|TRBV5-1|TRBD2
CASSLESGGAYETQYF
TGCGCCAGCAGCTTGGAGAGCGGGGGGGCCTATGAGACCCAGTACTTC
>.|TRBJ2-7|TRBV7-2|.
CASSLSHVTTGQYF
TGTGCCAGCAGCTTAAGCCATGTCACCACGGGGCAGTACTTC
>.|TRBJ2-6|TRBV12-2|.
CASRLALILYSSGANVLTF
TGTGCAAGTCGCTTAGCGCTCATACTTTACAGTTCTGGGGCCAACGTCCTGACTTTC
>.|TRBJ2-5|TRBV7-3|.
CASSLTPGSQETQYF
TGTGCCAGCAGCTTAACCCCAGGGAGCCAAGAGACCCAGTACTTC
>.|TRBJ2-3|TRBV5-1|TRBD1
CASSLETGTGTDTQYF
TGCGCCAGCAGCTTGGAAACCGGGACAGGCACAGATACGCAGTATTTT
>.|TRBJ2-3|TRBV9|.
CASSVDSGDSTDTQYF
TGTGCCAGCAGCGTAGATTCTGGTGATAGCACAGATACGCAGTATTTT
>.|TRBJ1-5|TRBV28|.
CASSLRGMTPIEPQHF
TGTGCCAGCAGTTTAAGGGGGATGACTCCTATTGAGCCCCAGCATTTT
>.|TRBJ2-6|TRBV5-1|TRBD1
CASSLAGQGGVGANVLTF
TGCGCCAGCAGCTTGGCAGGACAGGGGGGTGTTGGGGCCAACGTCCTGACTTTC
>.|TRBJ2-3|TRBV7-8|.
CASSSRNTQYF
TGTGCCAGCAGCTCACGAAATACGCAGTATTTT
>.|TRBJ1-6|TRBV6-1|.
CASGAGQPYNSPLHF
TGTGCCAGCGGGGCAGGTCAGCCCTATAATTCACCCCTCCACTTT
>.|TRBJ2-1|TRBV7-6|TRBD2
CASSLESGGPEQFF
TGTGCCAGCAGCTTAGAGAGCGGGGGGCCTGAGCAGTTCTTC
>once|TRBJ1-5|TRBV18|.
CASSPEGNQPQHF
TGTGCCAGCTCACCCGAGGGAAATCAGCCCCAGCATTTT
>.|TRBJ1-5|TRBV6-5|.
CASSKTASNQPQHF
TGTGCCAGCAGTAAGACAGCTAGCAATCAGCCCCAGCATTTT
>.|TRBJ1-1|TRBV30|.
CAWRQAGSTEAFF
TGTGCCTGGAGACAGGCCGGGAGCACTGAAGCTTTCTTT
>.|TRBJ1-5|TRBV2|.
CATNGDNQPQHF
TGTGCCACAAACGGGGACAATCAGCCCCAGCATTTT
>.|TRBJ2-7|TRBV6-5|.
CASRQGGDEQYF
TGTGCCAGCAGGCAGGGGGGGGACGAGCAGTACTTC
>.|TRBJ2-3|TRBV6-1|.
CASSGEGLRTQYF
TGTGCCAGCAGTGGGGAAGGGCTTAGGACGCAGTATTTT
>.|TRBJ2-5|TRBV9|TRBD2
CASSVAPAGRQETQYF
TGTGCCAGCAGCGTAGCTCCAGCGGGACGCCAAGAGACCCAGTACTTC
>.|TRBJ2-3|TRBV28|.
CATSGFNTQYF
TGTGCCACTTCAGGGTTTAATACGCAGTATTTT
>.|TRBJ2-3|TRBV6-5|TRBD1
CASSYMGQGADTQYF
TGTGCCAGCAGTTACATGGGACAGGGGGCGGATACGCAGTATTTT
>.|TRBJ1-5|TRBV11-2|.
CASSQDWNQPQHF
TGTGCCAGCAGCCAGGATTGGAATCAGCCCCAGCATTTT
>.|TRBJ2-5|TRBV18|.
CASSPSNRDGQETQYF
TGTGCCAGCTCACCATCTAATCGGGACGGTCAAGAGACCCAGTACTTC
>.|TRBJ1-5|TRBV6-6|.
CASSYGTNSNQPQHF
TGTGCCAGCAGTTACGGGACAAATAGCAATCAGCCCCAGCATTTT
>.|TRBJ2-7|TRBV7-9|.
CASSLAGDTSEQYF
TGTGCCAGCAGCTTAGCTGGGGACACGAGCGAGCAGTACTTC
>.|TRBJ2-1|TRBV10-3|TRBD2
CAIRTGTSAYNEQFF
TGTGCCATCAGAACCGGGACTAGCGCTTACAATGAGCAGTTCTTC
>.|TRBJ2-3|TRBV6-1|TRBD1
CASSWDRSTDTQYF
TGTGCCAGCAGCTGGGACAGAAGCACAGATACGCAGTATTTT
>.|TRBJ2-3|TRBV30|.
CAWTSGTSTDTQYF
TGTGCCTGGACGTCCGGGACTAGCACAGATACGCAGTATTTT
>.|TRBJ2-1|TRBV19|.
CASRSINEQFF
TGTGCCAGTAGAAGCATAAATGAGCAGTTCTTC
>.|TRBJ2-3|TRBV6-6|.
CASRGDADTQYF
TGTGCCAGCAGAGGGGATGCAGATACGCAGTATTTT
>.|TRBJ2-7|TRBV19|TRBD2
CASMGLAENSYEQYF
TGTGCCAGTATGGGACTAGCGGAAAACTCCTACGAGCAGTACTTC
>.|TRBJ2-2|TRBV19|.
CASRESEFGELFF
TGTGCCAGTCGGGAATCGGAATTCGGGGAGCTGTTTTTT
>.|TRBJ2-2|TRBV9|.
CASSVESSWAGELFF
TGTGCCAGCAGCGTAGAGAGTTCTTGGGCCGGGGAGCTGTTTTTT
>.|TRBJ1-6|TRBV19|.
CASTPGIYNGIEGNSPLHF
TGTGCCAGTACCCCCGGAATTTATAACGGGATCGAGGGTAATTCACCCCTCCACTTT
>.|TRBJ2-3|TRBV5-6|TRBD2
CASSLLGGSTDTQYF
TGTGCCAGCAGCTTGTTGGGAGGGAGCACAGATACGCAGTATTTT
>.|TRBJ1-5|TRBV6-6|.
CASSYSPRVDQPQHF
TGTGCCAGCAGTTACTCGCCCAGGGTGGATCAGCCCCAGCATTTT
>.|TRBJ2-7|TRBV7-3|.
CASSPQRSYEQYF
TGTGCCAGCAGTCCTCAGCGGAGCTACGAGCAGTACTTC
>.|TRBJ2-1|TRBV4-2|TRBD2
CASSQEETSVGGEQFF
TGTGCCAGCAGCCAAGAAGAGACTAGCGTCGGAGGCGAGCAGTTCTTC
>.|TRBJ1-2|TRBV2|.
CASRDDRRGGGYTF
TGTGCCAGCAGAGACGACCGACGCGGGGGCGGCTACACCTTC
>.|TRBJ2-3|TRBV7-8|.
CASSPDPRVDTQYF
TGTGCCAGCAGCCCCGACCCTAGGGTAGATACGCAGTATTTT
>.|TRBJ2-7|TRBV28|.
CASSLGQGKYEQYF
TGTGCCAGCAGTTTAGGGCAGGGGAAATACGAGCAGTACTTC
>.|TRBJ2-7|TRBV19|.
CASSTGSEQYF
TGTGCCAGTAGTACGGGCAGCGAGCAGTACTTC
>.|TRBJ1-1|TRBV29-1|.
CSVAELNTEAFF
TGCAGCGTTGCAGAATTGAACACTGAAGCTTTCTTT
>.|TRBJ2-2|TRBV6-5|TRBD2
CASSRLATYAGELFF
TGTGCCAGCAGTCGACTAGCGACATACGCCGGGGAGCTGTTTTTT